A single sample is the source of the 16 T cell receptor beta chains below, sequenced in a study of blood T cell repertoires in COVID-19. Sequencing used immunoSEQ multiplex PCR; TCRdb keeps in-frame clones, though not all of them. This table holds approximately 350,000 clones, 85% to 90% found once. Specimen: PBMCs or T cells enriched from blood (not recorded which). These receptors were collected from a man between 18 and 29 years old who had recovered from COVID-19.

This chain connects TRBV3-1 (or the pseudogene TRBV3-2) to TRBJ2-2; maybe TRBD2 (6 bases). Trimming took off 3 bases at V and 6 bases at J, with 17 bases between the two ends. Germline CDR1 is LGHDT and CDR2 is YNNKEL (reference sequence). CDR3 size: 16 residues. CDR3 residues: CASSQREPASPGELFF. The CDR3 nucleotides are TGTGCCAGCAGCCAGCGGGAACCGGCTAGTCCCGGGGAGCTGTTTTTT.

The chain joins TRBV2 to TRBJ1-2; 7 bases are a match to TRBD1. V lost 7 bases, J lost 8 bases, and 16 bases stayed unmatched. The CDR3 sequence is 15 residues long. Germline loops: CDR1 SNHLY, CDR2 FYNNEI. Written as DNA, the CDR3 is TGTGCCAGCAATTCCCATGACAGGGTGTTTTGGGGCTACACCTTC. Translation gives CASNSHDRVFWGYTF.

The genes are TRBV19 and TRBJ1-1; 10 bases agree with TRBD1. This CDR3 region has 17 residues. Germline V gene data show CDR1 as LNHDA and CDR2 as SQIVND (reference sequence). J was trimmed by 0 bases and V by 3 bases; bases with no gene match: 7. CDR3 nucleotides: TGTGCCAGTAGTATGGGGACAGGGGTCCTCCTGAACACTGAAGCTTTCTTT. Translation: CASSMGTGVLLNTEAFF.

V usage is TRBV5-1 and J usage is TRBJ1-1, with 7 bases aligning to TRBD1. V shed 0 bases, J shed 4 bases, and the junction held 15 bases outside the gene matches. The germline V gene encodes CDR1 SGHRS and CDR2 YFSETQ. CDR3 length equals 18 residues. CDR3 protein: CASSLAGPLMTGFTEAFF. Written as DNA, the CDR3 is TGCGCCAGCAGCTTGGCCGGTCCCTTAATGACAGGGTTCACTGAAGCTTTCTTT.

This chain links TRBV5-8 with TRBJ1-1; D call uncertain. This CDR3 has 14 amino acids. The germline V gene has CDR1 SGHTS and CDR2 YDEGEE. V shed 4 bases and J shed 11 bases, with 21 bases lying between them. This CDR3 reads CASSGRNRALAAFF. CDR3 bases: TGTGCCAGCAGCGGGAGGAACCGGGCCCTGGCCGCTTTCTTT.

This clone was picked up one time. J is TRBJ1-6 and V is TRBV7-9; no firm D call. Deletions cut 2 bases from V and 7 bases from J, with 18 bases between. Germline CDR1 reads SEHNR; CDR2 reads FQNEAQ (reference sequence). The CDR3 totals 17 residues. CDR3 amino acids: CASSLFEEGSRNSPLHF. Here the CDR3 DNA reads TGTGCCAGCAGCTTATTCGAAGAGGGCAGTAGGAATTCACCCCTCCACTTT.

The chain recombines TRBV7-9 with TRBJ1-4, with D possibly being TRBD1 (5 bases). The germline gives CDR1 SEHNR, CDR2 FQNEAQ (reference sequence). Trimming removed 5 bases at V and 11 bases at J, with 9 bases between. CDR3 length: 11 residues. The CDR3 region is CASSPGIKLFF. For the CDR3, the DNA is TGTGCCAGCAGCCCAGGGATTAAACTGTTTTTT.

This chain joins TRBV10-3 and TRBJ1-3; D not certain. The CDR3 runs 13 residues. Germline CDR1 and CDR2: ENHRY and SYGVKD. V shed 7 bases and J shed 0 bases, with 7 bases lying between them. CDR3 region: CAIKSFSGNTIYF. DNA for the CDR3: TGTGCCATCAAGAGTTTCTCTGGAAACACCATATATTTT.

The chain combines TRBV28 with TRBJ2-1, with 7 bases that match TRBD2. CDR1 is MDHEN and CDR2 is SYDVKM in the germline V gene. V dropped 6 bases and J dropped 0; count of bases not matched to a gene: 11. The CDR3 totals 17 residues. CDR3 sequence reads: CASRSGLTSFSYNEQFF. The CDR3 DNA reads TGTGCCAGCAGATCGGGACTAACCTCCTTCTCCTACAATGAGCAGTTCTTC.

The V gene is TRBV28, the J gene TRBJ2-1, with 11 bases that match TRBD2. Trimming at V came to 4 bases and at J to 10 bases, leaving 9 bases not matched to a gene. The germline CDR1 and CDR2 sequences are MDHEN and SYDVKM. The CDR3 runs to 15 residues. CDR3 DNA: TGTGCCAGCAGTTCTCCGGGACTAGCGGTAGCGGAGCAGTTCTTC. This codes for CASSSPGLAVAEQFF.

This clone has a single count. The CDR3 spells CASRMDRDYGYTF. The CDR3 DNA sequence: TGTGCCAGCAGGATGGACAGGGACTATGGCTACACCTTC. The chain combines TRBV2 with TRBJ1-2; 8 bases are shared with TRBD1. CDR3 length: 13 amino acids. V lost 6 bases and J lost 3; bases outside the gene matches: 3. Looked up from germline, CDR1 is SNHLY and CDR2 is FYNNEI.

This sequence joins TRBV10-2 and TRBJ2-4; 8 nucleotides agree with TRBD2. V gave up 4 bases and J gave up 1 base; unmatched junction bases: 9. Germline values: CDR1 WSHSY, CDR2 SAAADI. This CDR3 region has 17 residues. The CDR3 region has the DNA TGCGCCAGCAGTGGTTTGAGTGGCGGGGGGGCCAAAAACATTCAGTACTTC. Amino acid sequence: CASSGLSGGGAKNIQYF.

The J gene is TRBJ1-6, the V gene TRBV7-3; TRBD1 matches 9 bases. Germline V CDR1 and CDR2: SGHTA, FQGTGA. The V gene end was trimmed by 2 bases and the J gene end by 7 bases; junction bases not matched to a gene: 3. This CDR3 region has 15 residues. Written as DNA, the CDR3 is TGTGCCAGCAGCTTACAAGGACAGGGGAATTCACCCCTCCACTTT. It is translated as CASSLQGQGNSPLHF.

V usage is TRBV27 and J usage is TRBJ2-2; no clear D gene. Trimming took 5 bases from V and 3 from J, leaving 4 bases between them. This CDR3 spans 12 amino acids. CDR1 MNHEY and CDR2 SMNVEV come from the germline V gene (reference sequence). The CDR3 loop is CASSPYTGELFF. CDR3 bases: TGTGCCAGCAGTCCCTACACCGGGGAGCTGTTTTTT.

The chain has TRBV7-3 and TRBJ2-1, with TRBD2 identical over 9 bases. CDR1 and CDR2 (germline): SGHTA, FQGTGA. The CDR3 has 14 residues. J lost 7 bases, V lost 5 bases, and 6 bases had no gene match. The CDR3 DNA reads TGTGCCAGCAGCCATAGCGGGAGAAGGAATGAGCAGTTCTTC. This sequence encodes CASSHSGRRNEQFF.

The rearrangement links TRBV11-1 to TRBJ2-7; 7 nucleotides agree with TRBD2. Germline V lookup: CDR1 SGHAT, CDR2 FQDESV (reference sequence). The V segment lost 4 bases and the J segment 3 bases; nucleotides outside the gene matches: 12. This CDR3 has 16 residues. CDR3 protein: CASSSLRAPGGYEQYF. The CDR3 DNA reads TGTGCCAGCAGCTCCCTACGCGCCCCGGGGGGCTACGAGCAGTACTTC. Variable domain in full (rest from reference TRBV11-1 and TRBJ2-7): EAEVAQSPRYKITEKSQAVAFWCDPISGHATLYWYRQILGQGPELLVQFQDESVVDDSQLPKDRFSAERLKGVDSTLKIQPAELGDSAMYLCASSSLRAPGGYEQYFGPGTRLTVT.